This TCR beta chain was sequenced during a study of neoadjuvant anti-PD-1 for oral cavity cancer. Patients had HPV-negative, locally advanced oral cavity squamous cell carcinoma. A word on this clone: Its antigen remains unknown.

General observations from the study: After neoadjuvant nivolumab, PBMC T cell clonality was significantly higher in non-responders than responders. Only a few patients per response group were TCR-analyzed; validation needed.

Profiled with immunoSEQ multiplex PCR; TCRdb holds only in-frame clones, not every one. The repertoire holds more than 6,500 clones, with around 77% as singletons. Sequenced material: PBMCs, taken before nivolumab (anti-PD-1) treatment. The TCR comes from a person aged 35-80 years with oral cavity squamous cell carcinoma.

The CDR3 reads CASSLGDRGNEQYF. In nucleotides, the CDR3 is TGCGCCAGCAGCTTGGGGGACAGGGGTAACGAGCAGTACTTC. The chain joins TRBV5-1 to TRBJ2-7, with TRBD1 matching over 10 bases. The germline V gene encodes CDR1 SGHRS and CDR2 YFSETQ. The CDR3 is 14 residues long. The junction had 2 bases not matched to a gene; V was cut back by 0 bases and J by 5 bases.